These T cell receptor beta chains were read from a single sample in a study of shared clonotypes between healthy human individuals. Some clones are missing from TCRdb's copy, which holds only in-frame ones; the method was immunoSEQ multiplex PCR. This sample has around 1.4 million clones, with about 98.5% found just once. Material for sequencing was naive CD4+ T cells sorted from blood. Receptors originate from a man in his thirties or forties in good health. Each CDR3 is given without its conserved first and last residue. The order of the fields is J gene, V gene, CDR3 protein.

j_call: TRBJ2-2
v_call: TRBV4-2
cdr3_aa: ASSQETRLASGELF

j_call: TRBJ2-1
v_call: TRBV5-1
cdr3_aa: ASSFQGLLQF

j_call: TRBJ2-1
v_call: TRBV7-2
cdr3_aa: ASSPRLAWGEQF

j_call: TRBJ2-1
v_call: TRBV9
cdr3_aa: ASSVGSYNEQF

j_call: TRBJ2-7
v_call: TRBV5-4
cdr3_aa: ASSIGTPSYEQY

j_call: TRBJ2-7
v_call: TRBV28
cdr3_aa: ASSLGGREQY

j_call: TRBJ1-5
v_call: TRBV5-1
cdr3_aa: ASSLGFGDNQPQH

j_call: TRBJ1-2
v_call: TRBV5-1
cdr3_aa: ASSLVGDYQGGYT

j_call: TRBJ2-3
v_call: TRBV5-4
cdr3_aa: ASGPRRITGADTQY

j_call: TRBJ2-7
v_call: TRBV18
cdr3_aa: ASFPRRALPYEQY

j_call: TRBJ2-1
v_call: TRBV5-4
cdr3_aa: ASSRERGNEQF

j_call: TRBJ2-7
v_call: TRBV18
cdr3_aa: ASSPKKTEQSYEQY

j_call: TRBJ2-1
v_call: TRBV28
cdr3_aa: ASSLGGRDSNEQF

j_call: TRBJ1-4
v_call: TRBV9
cdr3_aa: ASSVGTRPNEKLF

j_call: TRBJ2-7
v_call: TRBV28
cdr3_aa: ASSPRQGTYEQY

j_call: TRBJ2-1
v_call: TRBV4-1
cdr3_aa: ASSPNLAGGYNEQF

j_call: TRBJ1-5
v_call: TRBV28
cdr3_aa: ASSSGGAVSNQPQH

j_call: TRBJ1-5
v_call: TRBV28
cdr3_aa: ASTREGPASRPQH

j_call: TRBJ2-3
v_call: TRBV29-1
cdr3_aa: SSLGLAGGLDTQY

j_call: TRBJ2-1
v_call: TRBV30
cdr3_aa: AWSVGDLTTEQF

j_call: TRBJ2-6
v_call: TRBV7-2
cdr3_aa: ASSPRESSGANVLT

j_call: TRBJ1-2
v_call: TRBV7-2
cdr3_aa: ASSPNSIPYGYT

j_call: TRBJ2-7
v_call: TRBV5-1
cdr3_aa: ASSSGLAASYEQY

j_call: TRBJ1-3
v_call: TRBV5-1
cdr3_aa: ASSLAGAGNTIY

j_call: TRBJ2-2
v_call: TRBV7-3
cdr3_aa: ASSLISRHTGELF

j_call: TRBJ1-1
v_call: TRBV9
cdr3_aa: ASSVVEGVSEAEAF

j_call: TRBJ1-3
v_call: TRBV9
cdr3_aa: ASSALGGSLVGNTIY

j_call: TRBJ2-5
v_call: TRBV25-1
cdr3_aa: ASSEYTGRKETQY

j_call: TRBJ1-1
v_call: TRBV7-2
cdr3_aa: ASSFNGQWRRAF

j_call: TRBJ2-3
v_call: TRBV7-9
cdr3_aa: ASSLRVGAQNTDTQY

j_call: TRBJ2-1
v_call: TRBV9
cdr3_aa: ASSVGPGDEQF

j_call: TRBJ2-3
v_call: TRBV28
cdr3_aa: ASSLPGRGTDTQY

j_call: TRBJ2-2
v_call: TRBV23-1
cdr3_aa: ASSQLTGGAPDTGELF

j_call: TRBJ2-1
v_call: TRBV7-2
cdr3_aa: ASSSGLAGTEQF

j_call: TRBJ2-1
v_call: TRBV11-2
cdr3_aa: ASSFRDRGNPNEQF

j_call: TRBJ2-2
v_call: TRBV7-9
cdr3_aa: ASSPSANWGTGELF

j_call: TRBJ2-7
v_call: TRBV28
cdr3_aa: ASSYYEQY

j_call: TRBJ2-3
v_call: TRBV20-1
cdr3_aa: SARDLVAQY

j_call: TRBJ2-7
v_call: TRBV27
cdr3_aa: ASSSLAGALYEQY

j_call: TRBJ1-1
v_call: TRBV11-2
cdr3_aa: ASSLLLVGSTEAF